Listed below are T cell receptor beta chains from one sample, sequenced in a study of T cells in Graves' hyperthyroidism and ophthalmopathy. Via MiXCR, TCRdb re-called the multiplex PCR reads, giving one row per CDR3 protein. The data hold about 600,000 distinct CDR3 sequences, with approximately 15% observed a single time. Sequences were obtained from blood. Receptor source: a woman between 18 and 30 years old with Graves' ophthalmopathy. CDR3s include the opening cysteine and the closing phenylalanine or tryptophan. Fields, in order: V gene, D gene, J gene, clone size, CDR3 protein, CDR3 DNA. The D gene is left open where the match is weak. Size values are once, few and many counts, or a class for expanded clones, and some rows have none.

V gene: TRBV6-2/TRBV6-3
D gene: NA
J gene: TRBJ2-5
clone size: many
CDR3 protein: CASSLLSNTQETQYF
CDR3 DNA: TGTGCCAGCAGTCTACTCTCGAACACCCAAGAGACCCAGTACTTC

V gene: TRBV19
D gene: TRBD1
J gene: TRBJ2-3
clone size: NA
CDR3 protein: CASSPGQATDTQYF
CDR3 DNA: TGTGCCAGTAGTCCGGGACAGGCCACAGATACGCAGTATTTT

V gene: TRBV18
D gene: NA
J gene: TRBJ1-2
clone size: NA
CDR3 protein: CASSSPAGAVGYGYTF
CDR3 DNA: TGTGCCAGCTCTTCCCCCGCCGGGGCCGTTGGCTATGGCTACACCTTC

V gene: TRBV20-1
D gene: TRBD2
J gene: TRBJ2-3
clone size: many
CDR3 protein: CSASQAVWGLADTDTQYF
CDR3 DNA: TGCAGTGCTAGTCAGGCGGTGTGGGGACTAGCGGACACAGATACGCAGTATTTT

V gene: TRBV28
D gene: TRBD1
J gene: TRBJ2-1
clone size: many
CDR3 protein: CASSPRDRGPLNNEQFF
CDR3 DNA: TGTGCCAGCAGTCCCCGGGACAGGGGGCCCCTCAACAATGAGCAGTTCTTC

V gene: TRBV2
D gene: NA
J gene: TRBJ1-3
clone size: many
CDR3 protein: CASSEAKGRSGNTIYF
CDR3 DNA: TGTGCCAGCAGTGAAGCTAAGGGACGCTCTGGAAACACCATATATTTT

V gene: TRBV20-1
D gene: TRBD2
J gene: TRBJ2-3
clone size: many
CDR3 protein: CSASGTSGPQSTDTQYF
CDR3 DNA: TGCAGTGCCAGCGGGACTAGCGGGCCTCAAAGCACAGATACGCAGTATTTT

V gene: TRBV24-1
D gene: TRBD1
J gene: TRBJ1-1
clone size: many
CDR3 protein: CATSDKGTGKDEAFF
CDR3 DNA: TGTGCCACCAGTGACAAAGGGACAGGAAAGGATGAAGCTTTCTTT

V gene: TRBV7-3
D gene: NA
J gene: TRBJ1-2
clone size: many
CDR3 protein: CASSLNQGSNYGYTF
CDR3 DNA: TGTGCCAGCAGCTTAAACCAGGGCTCTAACTATGGCTACACCTTC

V gene: TRBV29-1
D gene: TRBD2
J gene: TRBJ2-1
clone size: many
CDR3 protein: CSVLSGLASYNEQFF
CDR3 DNA: TGCAGCGTCCTCTCGGGACTAGCGTCTTACAATGAGCAGTTCTTC